Below, 3 T cell receptor beta chains from the same sample are listed, as sequenced in a study of blood T cell repertoires in COVID-19. TCRdb's copy holds only in-frame clones and misses some; the assay was immunoSEQ multiplex PCR. The table records about 300,000 clones, approximately 92% of them present only once. Source material: PBMCs or T cells enriched from blood (not recorded which). Source of these receptors: a woman aged 25-40 years who had recovered from COVID-19.

The chain recombines TRBV18 with TRBJ1-1, with D possibly TRBD1 on 5 matching bases. The V end lost 0 bases, the J end lost 0 bases, and 11 bases lay between the germline ends. CDR1 and CDR2 from the germline V gene are KGHSH and LQKENI. The CDR3 contains 16 residues. CDR3 sequence: CASSPPGLGLNTEAFF. The CDR3 DNA reads TGTGCCAGCTCACCACCGGGGCTGGGGTTGAACACTGAAGCTTTCTTT. Full variable domain (remainder filled in from reference TRBV18 and TRBJ1-1): NAGVMQNPRHLVRRRGQEARLRCSPMKGHSHVYWYRQLPEEGLKFMVYLQKENIIDESGMPKERFSAEFPKEGPSILRIQQVVRGDSAAYFCASSPPGLGLNTEAFFGQGTRLTVV.

This clone was seen once. This chain uses TRBV27 with TRBJ1-6, with a tentative D call TRBD1 (5 bases). Germline V CDR1 and CDR2: MNHEY, SMNVEV (reference sequence). The CDR3 covers 12 residues. Trimming cost V 5 bases and J 8 bases, with 7 bases left between them. The CDR3 nucleotides read TGTGCCAGCAGTGACAGAGATTCACCCCTCCACTTT. This translates into CASSDRDSPLHF.

J is TRBJ2-7 and V is TRBV5-1, with 10 bases aligning to TRBD2. The CDR3 runs 14 residues. Trimming removed 5 bases from V and 4 bases from J; junction bases left unmatched: 6. The germline V gene has CDR1 SGHRS and CDR2 YFSETQ. In nucleotides, the CDR3 is TGCGCCAGCAGGGCTAGCGGGAGCGTATACGAGCAGTACTTC. This encodes CASRASGSVYEQYF.